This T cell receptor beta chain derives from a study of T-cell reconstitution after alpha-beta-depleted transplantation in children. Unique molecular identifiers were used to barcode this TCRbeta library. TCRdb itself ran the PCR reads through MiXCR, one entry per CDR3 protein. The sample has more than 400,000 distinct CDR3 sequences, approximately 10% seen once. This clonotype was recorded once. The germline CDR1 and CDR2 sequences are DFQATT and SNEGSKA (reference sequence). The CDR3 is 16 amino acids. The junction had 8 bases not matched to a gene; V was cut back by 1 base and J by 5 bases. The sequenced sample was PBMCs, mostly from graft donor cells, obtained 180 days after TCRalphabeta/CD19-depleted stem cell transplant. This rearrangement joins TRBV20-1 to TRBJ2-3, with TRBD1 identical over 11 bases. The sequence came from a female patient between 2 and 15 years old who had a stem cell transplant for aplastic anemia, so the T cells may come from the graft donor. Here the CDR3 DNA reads TGCAGTGCTAGAGCGGCCCGGGACAGGGGGAGAGATACGCAGTATTTT. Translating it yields CSARAARDRGRDTQYF.